These T cell receptor beta chains were read from a single sample in a study of blood T cells in healthy people across ages. TCRdb analysed the 5' RACE reads with MiXCR anew, one entry per CDR3 protein. This table has some 890,000 distinct CDR3 sequences, roughly 28% appearing once. The sample also formed part of further work on T cells of mothers and their children.

The material sequenced was blood. The source is a middle-aged woman in good health. Each CDR3 is given with its conserved first and last residue. The D gene is left open where the match is weak. Only some rows state a clone size, as once, few, many or a class for expanded clones.

j_call d_call clone_size cdr3_length v_call cdr3_aa cdr3_nt
TRBJ1-2 TRBD1 many 14 TRBV20-1 CSARDGQGKYGYTF TGCAGTGCTAGAGATGGACAGGGGAAATATGGCTACACCTTC
TRBJ2-1 . . 14 TRBV29-1 CSVFSGGEYNEQFF TGCAGCGTTTTCTCCGGCGGGGAGTACAATGAGCAGTTCTTC
TRBJ1-1 . . 13 TRBV10-3 CAISDRGATEAFF TGTGCCATCAGTGACCGGGGGGCTACTGAAGCTTTCTTT
TRBJ1-5 . . 13 TRBV20-1 CSAKRGEDQPQHF TGCAGTGCTAAGAGGGGGGAGGACCAGCCCCAGCATTTT
TRBJ2-7 TRBD2 many 16 TRBV4-3 CASSQSLQGLVDEQYF TGCGCCAGCAGCCAATCTTTACAGGGACTAGTGGACGAGCAGTACTTC
TRBJ2-7 . many 15 TRBV5-1 CASSLGRAHGYEQYF TGCGCCAGCAGCTTGGGCCGCGCCCATGGCTACGAGCAGTACTTC
TRBJ1-3 . few 15 TRBV3-1 CASSQARVLGNTIYF TGTGCCAGCAGCCAAGCCAGGGTCTTAGGAAACACCATATATTTT
TRBJ2-5 . many 13 TRBV12-3/TRBV12-4 CASSHYRQETQYF TGTGCCAGCAGTCACTACAGGCAAGAGACCCAGTACTTC
TRBJ1-6 . many 16 TRBV9 CASSVEGSSYNSPLHF TGTGCCAGCAGCGTGGAGGGGAGCTCCTATAATTCACCCCTCCACTTT
TRBJ1-6 . . 13 TRBV7-2 CASSSLEGSPLHF TGTGCCAGCAGCTCCCTTGAGGGTTCACCCCTCCACTTT
TRBJ2-7 TRBD1 many 14 TRBV12-3/TRBV12-4 CASSLGDRAYEQYF TGTGCCAGCAGTTTAGGAGACAGGGCCTACGAGCAGTACTTC
TRBJ2-7 TRBD1 . 20 TRBV28 CASSLFAGTGVLKSSYEQYF TGTGCCAGCAGTTTATTCGCCGGGACAGGGGTATTGAAGAGCTCCTACGAGCAGTACTTC
TRBJ2-1 . many 13 TRBV12-3/TRBV12-4 CASSTGLAGEQFF TGTGCCAGCAGTACGGGACTGGCGGGAGAGCAGTTCTTC
TRBJ2-1 . many 14 TRBV10-3 CAIRDGSSYNEQFF TGTGCCATCAGGGACGGTAGCTCCTACAATGAGCAGTTCTTC
TRBJ1-1 . many 14 TRBV7-3 CASSPSVEDTEAFF TGTGCCAGCAGCCCGAGTGTGGAGGACACTGAAGCTTTCTTT
TRBJ1-2 TRBD1 . 13 TRBV12-3/TRBV12-4 CASDAGGDYGYTF TGTGCCAGCGATGCAGGGGGGGACTATGGCTACACCTTC
TRBJ2-7 . once 14 TRBV7-2 CASGLVTDTYEQYF TGCGCCAGCGGCTTAGTTACGGATACCTACGAGCAGTACTTC
TRBJ1-6 . few 13 TRBV6-5 CASSYGQNSPLHF TGTGCCAGCAGTTACGGTCAGAATTCACCCCTCCACTTT
TRBJ1-2 . few 15 TRBV15 CATSRTGGTLYGYTF TGTGCCACCAGCAGGACTGGGGGGACCCTCTATGGCTACACCTTC
TRBJ1-2 . . 14 TRBV7-3 CASSVPGQHYGYTF TGTGCCAGCAGCGTACCGGGACAACACTATGGCTACACCTTC
TRBJ2-1 TRBD2 few 13 TRBV7-9 CASSAGTRNEQFF TGTGCCAGCAGCGCCGGGACTAGGAATGAGCAGTTCTTC
TRBJ2-5 TRBD2 few 13 TRBV2 CASSGVAGSTQYF TGTGCCAGCAGTGGCGTAGCGGGGAGTACTCAGTACTTC
TRBJ2-7 TRBD1 . 14 TRBV5-5 CASTAGQVTYEQYF TGTGCCAGCACCGCAGGACAGGTAACCTACGAGCAGTACTTC
TRBJ2-3 TRBD2 . 17 TRBV7-6 CASSLEAGGAGSDTQYF TGTGCCAGCAGCTTAGAGGCCGGGGGGGCGGGATCGGATACGCAGTATTTT
TRBJ1-2 . . 17 TRBV3-1 CASSQVVKLPANYGYTF TGTGCCAGCAGCCAAGTGGTCAAACTCCCCGCTAACTATGGCTACACCTTC
TRBJ2-5 . . 14 TRBV28 CASTLETDQETQYF TGTGCCAGCACATTGGAGACAGACCAAGAGACCCAGTACTTC
TRBJ1-2 . . 12 TRBV29-1 CSESDSLRGYTF TGCAGCGAATCTGACAGCCTGAGGGGCTACACCTTC
TRBJ2-6 . few 18 TRBV14 CASSQDQGTLSGANVLTF TGTGCCAGCAGCCAAGATCAAGGGACCCTCTCTGGGGCCAACGTCCTGACTTTC
TRBJ2-1 . . 14 TRBV4-1 CASSHASGDNEQFF TGCGCCAGCAGCCACGCGAGCGGAGACAATGAGCAGTTCTTC
TRBJ2-3 . . 12 TRBV20-1 CSASVQTDTQYF TGCAGTGCTAGTGTACAGACAGATACGCAGTATTTT
TRBJ2-3 TRBD1 many 13 TRBV29-1 CTLRQGSTDTQYF TGCACCCTTCGACAGGGATCTACGGATACGCAGTATTTT
TRBJ2-5 . . 14 TRBV21-1 CAGSNSWGGETQYF TGTGCCGGCAGCAATTCTTGGGGTGGGGAGACCCAGTACTTC
TRBJ2-5 . few 15 TRBV7-3 CAGSSRGGARETQYF TGTGCCGGTAGCTCCCGTGGGGGGGCGAGGGAGACCCAGTACTTC
TRBJ2-3 . . 16 TRBV28 CASRPGSGWTTDTQYF TGTGCCAGCAGGCCGGGTAGCGGATGGACCACAGATACGCAGTATTTT
TRBJ1-2 . . 14 TRBV28 CASSLSQANYGYTF TGTGCCAGCAGTTTATCCCAGGCTAACTATGGCTACACCTTC
TRBJ2-3 TRBD2 . 17 TRBV5-5 CASSLAGGPFSTDTQYF TGTGCCAGCAGCTTAGCGGGGGGTCCTTTCTCCACAGATACGCAGTATTTT
TRBJ1-5 TRBD1 . 16 TRBV20-1 CSLPGQGVYSNQPQHF TGCAGCCTACCGGGACAGGGGGTTTATAGCAATCAGCCCCAGCATTTT
TRBJ1-5 . . 14 TRBV20-1 CSARIGPSNQPQHF TGCAGTGCTAGAATCGGGCCGAGCAATCAGCCCCAGCATTTT
TRBJ1-2 TRBD1 few 15 TRBV7-8 CASGSGQPSNYGYTF TGTGCCAGCGGCTCGGGACAGCCATCTAACTATGGCTACACCTTC
TRBJ2-3 . many 12 TRBV6-6 CASSADRDTQYF TGTGCCAGCAGTGCTGACAGAGATACGCAGTATTTT
TRBJ2-7 . few 16 TRBV7-9 CASSLNLGVRSYEQYF TGTGCCAGCAGCCTCAACTTGGGGGTTCGATCCTACGAGCAGTACTTC
TRBJ1-2 TRBD1 . 19 TRBV30 CAWSVPRVTGGLTNYGYTF TGTGCCTGGAGTGTACCAAGGGTGACAGGGGGCCTTACTAACTATGGCTACACCTTC
TRBJ1-1 . few 16 TRBV5-8 CASSLGRGPRGGEAFF TGTGCCAGCAGCTTGGGACGGGGACCTAGGGGAGGAGAAGCTTTCTTT
TRBJ2-4 TRBD1 many 20 TRBV27 CASSPPGQGVEVGAKNIQYF TGTGCCAGCAGTCCACCGGGACAGGGGGTAGAGGTGGGAGCCAAAAACATTCAGTACTTC
TRBJ1-2 TRBD1 few 15 TRBV28 CASRDPGTGNYGYTF TGTGCCAGCAGAGACCCCGGGACAGGGAACTATGGCTACACCTTC
TRBJ2-7 . many 13 TRBV4-1 CASSQVQPYEQYF TGCGCCAGCAGCCAAGTACAACCCTACGAGCAGTACTTC
TRBJ1-4 TRBD1 . 14 TRBV28 CASSLPGTAGKLFF TGTGCCAGCAGTTTACCCGGGACAGCGGGGAAACTGTTTTTT
TRBJ2-3 . few 12 TRBV30 CAWRPGFGGQYF TGTGCCTGGAGACCGGGATTCGGGGGGCAGTATTTT
TRBJ2-7 TRBD1 many 13 TRBV6-5 CASSNDRVYEQYF TGTGCCAGCAGTAACGACAGGGTCTACGAGCAGTACTTC
TRBJ2-3 . many 15 TRBV2 CASSERLGGTDTQYF TGTGCCAGCAGTGAACGGCTGGGAGGCACAGATACGCAGTATTTT
TRBJ1-1 . . 14 TRBV20-1 CSASAGTENTEVFF TGCAGTGCTAGTGCCGGGACGGAGAACACTGAAGTTTTCTTT
TRBJ1-2 . . 17 TRBV28 CASSLYPRPRENYGYTF TGTGCCAGCAGTTTATACCCACGGCCCAGGGAGAACTATGGCTACACCTTC
TRBJ2-7 TRBD2 many 14 TRBV19 CASRTSGGSYEQYF TGTGCCAGCAGGACTAGCGGGGGATCCTACGAGCAGTACTTC
TRBJ1-2 . many 15 TRBV9 CASSVGETDYYGYTF TGTGCCAGCAGCGTAGGGGAGACGGACTACTATGGCTACACCTTC
TRBJ2-7 . few 14 TRBV29-1 CSVEFGVPYNEQYF TGCAGCGTTGAATTCGGGGTTCCCTACAATGAGCAGTACTTC
TRBJ2-5 . . 15 TRBV6-5 CASSYSAGIQETQYF TGTGCCAGCAGTTACTCGGCCGGGATCCAAGAGACCCAGTACTTC
TRBJ2-7 . once 15 TRBV11-2 CASSSLTGRSYEQYF TGTGCCAGCAGCTCCCTGACAGGAAGATCCTACGAGCAGTACTTC